Shown below are 13 T cell receptor beta chains from a single sample sequenced in a study of cytomegalovirus exposure and HLA in healthy donors. PCR primers comprised 60 Vbeta and 13 Jbeta primers. Sequencing was performed with immunoSEQ multiplex PCR; in TCRdb, only in-frame clones are kept and a portion is missing. The sample has about 110,000 clones, under 80% seen once. What was sequenced was PBMCs. The receptor set was obtained from a woman between 40 and 55 years old in good health and CMV-seropositive.

The chain employs TRBV6-5 and TRBJ2-5; 10 bases agree with TRBD1. In germline, CDR1 is MNHEY, CDR2 SVGAGI. Trimming at V came to 6 bases and at J to 4 bases, leaving 5 bases not matched to a gene. This CDR3 is built from 14 residues. The CDR3 loop is CASRRTGGRETQYF. Here the CDR3 DNA reads TGTGCCAGCAGACGGACAGGGGGACGAGAGACCCAGTACTTC.

The chain combines TRBV4-3 with TRBJ1-4; 8 nucleotides agree with TRBD1. This CDR3 is built from 16 residues. J gave up 6 bases and V 3 bases, and 9 bases lay outside the gene matches. Germline lookup yields CDR1 LGHNA and CDR2 YSLEER. CDR3 sequence: CASSQNTGTGYEKLFF. In DNA form, the CDR3 reads TGCGCCAGCAGCCAGAACACCGGGACAGGTTATGAAAAACTGTTTTTT.

The V call is TRBV18, the J call TRBJ1-2; 8 positions agree with TRBD1. Germline CDR1 and CDR2: KGHSH and LQKENI. Trimming took 2 bases from V and 3 from J; bases not matched to a gene: 8. This CDR3 has 16 residues. Here the CDR3 DNA reads TGTGCCAGCTCACCAGAGGACAGGGTCGGTGACTATGGCTACACCTTC. It encodes CASSPEDRVGDYGYTF.

The chain uses TRBV4-3 and TRBJ1-2, with 11 bases identical to TRBD1. The CDR3 runs 14 residues. Germline CDR1 reads LGHNA; CDR2 reads YSLEER. Trimming at V came to 1 base and at J to 8 bases, leaving 3 bases not matched to a gene. The CDR3 nucleotides are TGCGCCAGCAGCCAAGGGACAGGGGGCCAGGGCTACACCTTC. It translates to CASSQGTGGQGYTF.

This clone turned up a few times. The V gene is TRBV7-2, the J gene TRBJ1-5; TRBD1 matches 7 bases. The CDR3 is 17 residues long. Germline trimming cut 2 bases from V and 3 bases from J; bases unmatched to any gene: 10. Per germline, CDR1 SGHTA and CDR2 FQGNSA. The CDR3 reads CASSLINVRGFNQPQHF. The CDR3 DNA is TGTGCCAGCAGCTTAATTAACGTCAGGGGGTTCAATCAGCCCCAGCATTTT.

V usage is TRBV6-5 and J usage is TRBJ2-2; D might be TRBD2 (6 bases). Germline V gene data show CDR1 as MNHEY and CDR2 as SVGAGI. This CDR3 spans 15 amino acids. With 10 bases removed from V and 3 bases from J, the gap between germline ends came to 18 bases. This CDR3 is CATRRASADTGELFF. Here the CDR3 DNA reads TGTGCCACCCGTAGGGCTAGCGCAGACACCGGGGAGCTGTTTTTT.

V is TRBV7-8 and J is TRBJ2-7; a possible D gene is TRBD2 (6 bases). The CDR3 contains 13 residues. CDR1 and CDR2 (germline): SGHVS, FQNEAQ. V was clipped by 5 bases and J by 9 bases, with 17 bases between them. Written as DNA, the CDR3 is TGTGCCAGCAGCCCCACTACTATGGGAGGGCAGTACTTC. Protein product: CASSPTTMGGQYF. The whole variable domain, filled in from reference TRBV7-8 and TRBJ2-7, reads GAGVSQSPRYKVAKRGQDVALRCDPISGHVSLFWYQQALGQGPEFLTYFQNEAQLDKSGLPSDRFFAERPEGSVSTLKIQRTQQEDSAVYLCASSPTTMGGQYFGPGTRLTVT.

The chain joins TRBV2 to TRBJ1-1; the D gene is possibly TRBD1 (6 bases). This CDR3 has 12 amino acids. Trimming stripped 4 bases from V and 6 bases from J, with 9 bases between. Germline V gene sequence: CDR1 SNHLY, CDR2 FYNNEI. The CDR3 here is CASSAQGSEAFF. Written as DNA, the CDR3 is TGTGCCAGCAGTGCACAGGGCTCTGAAGCTTTCTTT.

The V call is TRBV5-6, the J call TRBJ2-7, with 8 bases identical to TRBD2. The germline V gene encodes CDR1 SGHDT and CDR2 YYEEEE. CDR3 length equals 18 residues. Germline trimming cut 4 bases from V and 2 bases from J; bases unmatched to any gene: 17. CDR3 protein: CASSPGTSSLGFPYEQYF. The CDR3, as DNA: TGTGCCAGCAGCCCGGGGACTAGTAGTCTTGGTTTTCCCTACGAGCAGTACTTC.

The chain has TRBV6-1 and TRBJ1-1, with D possibly matching TRBD1 (5 bases). Germline lookup yields CDR1 MNHNS and CDR2 SASEGT. The CDR3 length is 12 residues. V gave up 4 bases and J gave up 9 bases, with 12 bases separating them. CDR3 bases: TGTGCCAGCAGTGCAGGGCCTGCCAAAGCTTTCTTT. Encoded protein: CASSAGPAKAFF.

V usage is TRBV30 and J usage is TRBJ1-4; 7 bases match TRBD1. Looked up from germline, CDR1 is GTSNPN and CDR2 is SVGIG (reference sequence). The CDR3 has 14 amino acids. Trimming took 0 bases from V and 8 from J; bases not matched to a gene: 6. In nucleotides, the CDR3 is TGTGCCTGGAGTGTTGGGACAGTTTACGAAAAACTGTTTTTT. It yields the protein CAWSVGTVYEKLFF.

This clone appeared a few times. This chain uses TRBV19 with TRBJ2-1; D is uncertain. This CDR3 region has 16 residues. Germline CDR1 and CDR2: LNHDA and SQIVND (reference sequence). Trimming left V 0 bases short and J 4 bases short, with 13 bases between. CDR3 DNA sequence: TGTGCCAGTAGTATAGAGCCTAGAATTATGTACAATGAGCAGTTCTTC. Its protein is CASSIEPRIMYNEQFF.

The chain recombines TRBV2 with TRBJ1-5, with 7 bases identical to TRBD1. The CDR3 runs 14 residues. CDR1 SNHLY and CDR2 FYNNEI come from the germline V gene. V lost 5 bases and J lost 2; bases outside the gene matches: 3. Here the CDR3 DNA reads TGTGCCAGCAGTCGGACAGGTCGCAATCAGCCCCAGCATTTT. Translation: CASSRTGRNQPQHF.